The clone carrying this TCR beta chain was observed a single time. The protocol was immunoSEQ multiplex PCR, while the TCRdb copy is restricted to in-frame clones and leaves out a portion. The sample contains 27,000 or so clones, around four fifths of which appear only once. Sorting took every CD4+ cell except CD45RA+CCR7+CD95- naive cells, reaching over 98% purity. Trimming removed 0 bases from V and 5 bases from J, with 18 bases in between. Germline V lookup: CDR1 SGDLS, CDR2 YYNGEE. The CDR3 has 17 residues. The data were taken from a study of human CD4 T cells and Enterobacteriaceae. The receptor comes from a human donor in good health. V and J are TRBV9 and TRBJ1-5; D is unresolved. Specimen: memory CD4+ T cells from blood. The CDR3 DNA reads TGTGCCAGCAGCGTAGAAGGAGGGTCAGGAGGGTATCAGCCCCAGCATTTT. Its translation: CASSVEGGSGGYQPQHF.